This T cell receptor (beta chain) was observed in a study of identical twins. Healthy Caucasians alone served as donors. Trimming removed 1 base from V and 3 bases from J; junction bases left unmatched: 1. This CDR3 is 14 amino acids long. Germline V lookup: CDR1 DFQATT, CDR2 SNEGSKA (reference sequence). TCRdb fed the 5' RACE reads into MiXCR, producing one record per CDR3 protein. Of roughly 480,000 distinct CDR3 sequences listed, 20% to 30% are singletons. These records were also assigned to another study, of T cells expressing NK-cell markers.

The sample consisted of CD4+ T cells sorted from blood. The rearrangement joins TRBV20-1 to TRBJ2-1; 9 nucleotides align to TRBD1. The clonotype was recovered from a woman between 18 and 29 years old in good health. The CDR3 sequence is CSARAGQGYNEQFF. The CDR3 DNA reads as TGCAGTGCTAGAGCGGGACAGGGCTACAATGAGCAGTTCTTC.